Detailed here is one TCR beta chain. Its target is not known. The V end was cut by 4 bases, the J end by 10 bases, with 12 bases between. The CDR3 totals 13 residues. CDR1 and CDR2 from the germline V gene are SGHRS and YFSETQ. This entry belongs to a study of T-cell reconstitution after alpha-beta-depleted transplantation in children. Overall study findings and caveats: It was newly produced T cells that mostly accounted for T-cell counts and diversity one year after transplant. In patients about two months after transplant, alpha-beta T cells reportedly arose from several hundred expanded graft clones.

Library preparation (for TCRbeta) was performed with unique molecular identifiers. Using its own MiXCR run on the PCR reads, TCRdb lists one record per CDR3 protein. The sample consists of 500,000 to 750,000 distinct CDR3 sequences, about an eighth of them appearing once. The starting material was PBMCs, mostly from graft donor cells, obtained 360 days after TCRalphabeta/CD19-depleted stem cell transplant. The chain carries TRBV5-1 and TRBJ1-6, with D possibly being TRBD1 (6 bases). This sequence was found in a male patient younger than 18 who had a stem cell transplant for acute myeloid leukemia, so the T cells may come from the graft donor. The CDR3 reads CASSLRGWSPLHF. Written as DNA, the CDR3 is TGCGCCAGCAGCCTCAGGGGTTGGTCACCCCTCCACTTT.